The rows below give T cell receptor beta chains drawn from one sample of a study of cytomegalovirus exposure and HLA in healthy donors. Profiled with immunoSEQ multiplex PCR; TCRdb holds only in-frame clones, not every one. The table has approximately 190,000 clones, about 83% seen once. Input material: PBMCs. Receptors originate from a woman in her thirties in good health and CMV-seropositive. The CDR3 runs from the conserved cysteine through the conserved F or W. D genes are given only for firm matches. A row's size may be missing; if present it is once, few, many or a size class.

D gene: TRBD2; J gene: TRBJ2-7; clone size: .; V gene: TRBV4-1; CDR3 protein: CASSLTSGRIYEQYF; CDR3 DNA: TGCGCCAGCAGCCTTACTAGCGGGAGGATCTACGAGCAGTACTTC
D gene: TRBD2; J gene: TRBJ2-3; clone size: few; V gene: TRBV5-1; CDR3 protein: CASSWSSSGTSGRVGSQDTQYF; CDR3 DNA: TGCGCCAGCAGCTGGTCGTCATCCGGGACTAGCGGGAGGGTGGGTTCGCAAGATACGCAGTATTTT
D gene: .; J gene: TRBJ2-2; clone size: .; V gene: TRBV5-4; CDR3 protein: CASSSDRNTGELFF; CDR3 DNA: TGTGCCAGCAGCTCGGACAGGAACACCGGGGAGCTGTTTTTT
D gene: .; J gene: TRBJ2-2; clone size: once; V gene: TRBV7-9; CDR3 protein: CASSRDTNTGELFF; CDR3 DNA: TGTGCCAGCAGCCGCGACACAAACACCGGGGAGCTGTTTTTT
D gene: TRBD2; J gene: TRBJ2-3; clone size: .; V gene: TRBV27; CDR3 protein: CASSLQVRLAGATDTQYF; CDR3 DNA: TGTGCCAGCAGTTTACAGGTCAGGCTAGCGGGAGCTACAGATACGCAGTATTTT
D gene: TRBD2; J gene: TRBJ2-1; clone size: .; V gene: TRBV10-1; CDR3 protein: CASKGGIWDEQFF; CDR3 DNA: TGCGCCAGCAAGGGAGGGATCTGGGATGAGCAGTTCTTC
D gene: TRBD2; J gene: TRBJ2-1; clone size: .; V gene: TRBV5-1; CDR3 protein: CASSSLAGGNEQFF; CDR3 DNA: TGCGCCAGCAGCTCCCTAGCGGGGGGCAATGAGCAGTTCTTC
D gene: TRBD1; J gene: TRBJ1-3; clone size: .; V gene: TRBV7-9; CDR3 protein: CASSGQGNTIYF; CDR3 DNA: TGTGCCAGCAGTGGACAGGGGAACACCATATATTTT
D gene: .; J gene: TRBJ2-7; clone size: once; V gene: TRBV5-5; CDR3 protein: CASSLVAGSYEQYF; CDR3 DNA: TGTGCCAGCAGCTTGGTTGCGGGTTCCTACGAGCAGTACTTC
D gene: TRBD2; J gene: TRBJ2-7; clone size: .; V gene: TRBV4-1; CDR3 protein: CASSQVGAGETYEQYF; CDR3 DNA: TGCGCCAGCAGCCAAGTGGGAGCGGGGGAGACCTACGAGCAGTACTTC
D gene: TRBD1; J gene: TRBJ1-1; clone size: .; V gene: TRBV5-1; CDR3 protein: CASSWGTGIGNTEAFF; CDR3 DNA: TGCGCCAGCAGCTGGGGGACAGGGATAGGGAACACTGAAGCTTTCTTT
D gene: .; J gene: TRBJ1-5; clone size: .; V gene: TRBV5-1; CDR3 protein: CASSLEGFQPQHF; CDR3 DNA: TGCGCCAGCAGCTTGGAGGGGTTTCAGCCCCAGCATTTT
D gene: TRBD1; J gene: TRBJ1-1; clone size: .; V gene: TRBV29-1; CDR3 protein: CSGGRTGVGTEAFF; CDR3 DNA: TGCAGCGGTGGAAGAACAGGGGTCGGGACTGAAGCTTTCTTT
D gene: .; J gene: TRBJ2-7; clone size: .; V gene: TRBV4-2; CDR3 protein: CASSQSLQSSYEQYF; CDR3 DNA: TGTGCCAGCAGCCAATCCTTACAGAGCTCCTACGAGCAGTACTTC
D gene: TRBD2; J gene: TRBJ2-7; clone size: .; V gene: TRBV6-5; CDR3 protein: CASSYTGTSLYEQYF; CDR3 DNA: TGTGCCAGCAGTTACACGGGGACTAGCCTCTACGAGCAGTACTTC
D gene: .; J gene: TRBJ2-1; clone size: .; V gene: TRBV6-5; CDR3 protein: CASSYSRQGPRLFF; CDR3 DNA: TGTGCCAGCAGTTACTCGAGGCAGGGCCCCAGGTTGTTCTTC
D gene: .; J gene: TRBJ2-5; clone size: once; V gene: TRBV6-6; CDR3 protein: CASRIRGAQETQYF; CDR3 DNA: TGTGCCAGCAGGATACGGGGGGCCCAAGAGACCCAGTACTTC
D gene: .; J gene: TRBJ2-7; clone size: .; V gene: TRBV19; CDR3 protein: CASSMRVDGDEQYF; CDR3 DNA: TGTGCCAGTAGTATGAGGGTCGACGGCGACGAGCAGTACTTC
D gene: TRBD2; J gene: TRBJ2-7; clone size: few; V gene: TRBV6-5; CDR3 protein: CASSQPGTSNVQYF; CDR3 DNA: TGTGCCAGCAGCCAACCCGGGACTAGCAACGTGCAGTACTTC
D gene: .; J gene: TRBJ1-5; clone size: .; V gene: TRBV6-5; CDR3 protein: CASQSQGMSQPQHF; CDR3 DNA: TGTGCCAGCCAATCACAGGGTATGAGTCAGCCCCAGCATTTT
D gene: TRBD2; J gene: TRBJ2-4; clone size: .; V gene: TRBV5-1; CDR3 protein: CASSLGAVREDIQYF; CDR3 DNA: TGCGCCAGCAGCTTGGGAGCGGTCCGGGAGGACATTCAGTACTTC